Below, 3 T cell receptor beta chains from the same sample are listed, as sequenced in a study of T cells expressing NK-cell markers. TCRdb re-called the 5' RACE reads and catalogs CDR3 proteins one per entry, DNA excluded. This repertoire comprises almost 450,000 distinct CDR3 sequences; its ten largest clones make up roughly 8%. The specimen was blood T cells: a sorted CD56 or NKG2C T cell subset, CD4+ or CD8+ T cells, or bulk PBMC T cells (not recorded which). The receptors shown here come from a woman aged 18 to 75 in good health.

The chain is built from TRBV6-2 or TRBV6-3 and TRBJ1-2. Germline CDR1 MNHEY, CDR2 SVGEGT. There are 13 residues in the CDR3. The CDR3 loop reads CASSYSGNYGYTF.

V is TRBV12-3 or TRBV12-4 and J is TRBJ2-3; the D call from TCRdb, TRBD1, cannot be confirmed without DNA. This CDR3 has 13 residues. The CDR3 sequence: CATLQGPGDTQYF.

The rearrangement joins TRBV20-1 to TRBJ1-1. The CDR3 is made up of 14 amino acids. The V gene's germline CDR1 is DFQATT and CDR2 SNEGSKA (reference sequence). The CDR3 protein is CSARAEVGYTEAFF.